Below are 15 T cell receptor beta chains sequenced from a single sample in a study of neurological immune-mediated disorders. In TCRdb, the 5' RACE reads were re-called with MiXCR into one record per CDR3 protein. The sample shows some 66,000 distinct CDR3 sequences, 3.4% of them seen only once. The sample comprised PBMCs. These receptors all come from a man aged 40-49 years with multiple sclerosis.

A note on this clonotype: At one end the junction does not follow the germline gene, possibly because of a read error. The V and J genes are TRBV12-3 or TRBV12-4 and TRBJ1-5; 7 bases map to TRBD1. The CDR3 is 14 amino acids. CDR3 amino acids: CASSPGTANKTQNF. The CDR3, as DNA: TGTGCCAGCAGCCCCGGGACAGCAAATAAGACCCAGAATTTT.

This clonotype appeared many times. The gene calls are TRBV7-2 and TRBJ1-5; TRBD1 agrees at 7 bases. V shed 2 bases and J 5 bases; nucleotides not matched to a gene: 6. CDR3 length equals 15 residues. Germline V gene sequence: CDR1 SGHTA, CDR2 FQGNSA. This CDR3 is CASSLRDSQYQPQHF. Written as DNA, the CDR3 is TGTGCCAGCAGCTTACGGGACAGCCAATATCAGCCCCAGCATTTT.

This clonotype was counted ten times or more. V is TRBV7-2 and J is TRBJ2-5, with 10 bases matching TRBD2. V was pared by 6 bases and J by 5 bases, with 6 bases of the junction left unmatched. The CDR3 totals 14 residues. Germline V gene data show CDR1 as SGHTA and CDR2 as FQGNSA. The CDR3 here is CASSPSGGPETQYF. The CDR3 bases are TGTGCCAGCAGTCCTAGCGGGGGCCCCGAGACCCAGTACTTC.

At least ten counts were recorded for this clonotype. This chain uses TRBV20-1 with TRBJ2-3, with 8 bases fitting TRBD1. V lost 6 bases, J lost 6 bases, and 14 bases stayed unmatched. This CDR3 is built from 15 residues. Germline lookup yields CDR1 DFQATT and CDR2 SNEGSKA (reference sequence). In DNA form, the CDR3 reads TGCAGTGCCCGGGGGACAGGCGACCGGGAGGATACGCAGTATTTT. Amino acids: CSARGTGDREDTQYF.

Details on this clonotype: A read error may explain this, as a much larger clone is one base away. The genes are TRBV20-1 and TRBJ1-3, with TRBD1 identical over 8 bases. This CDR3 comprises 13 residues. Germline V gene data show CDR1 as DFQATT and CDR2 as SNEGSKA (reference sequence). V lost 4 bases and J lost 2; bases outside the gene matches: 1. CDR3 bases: TGCAGTGCTAAACAGGGGGCTGGAAACACCATATATTTT. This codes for CSAKQGAGNTIYF.

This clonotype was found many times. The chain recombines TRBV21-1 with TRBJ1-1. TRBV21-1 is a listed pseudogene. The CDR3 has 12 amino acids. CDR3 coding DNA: TGTGCCAGCAGCAAAGGAACGACAGGAGCTTTCTTT. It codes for CASSKGTTGAFF.

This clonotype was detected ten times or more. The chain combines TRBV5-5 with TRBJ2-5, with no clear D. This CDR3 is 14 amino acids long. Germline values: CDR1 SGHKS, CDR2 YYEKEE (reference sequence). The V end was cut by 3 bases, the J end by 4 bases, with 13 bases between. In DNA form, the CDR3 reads TGTGCCAGCAGCTACCCGAGAATGATAGAGACCCAGTACTTC. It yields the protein CASSYPRMIETQYF.

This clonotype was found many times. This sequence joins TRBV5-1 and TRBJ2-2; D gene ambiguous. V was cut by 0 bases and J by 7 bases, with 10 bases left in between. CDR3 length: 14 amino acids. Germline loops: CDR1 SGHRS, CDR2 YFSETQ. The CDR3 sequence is CASSLEFPGGELFF. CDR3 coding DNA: TGCGCCAGCAGCTTGGAGTTTCCCGGCGGGGAGCTGTTTTTT.

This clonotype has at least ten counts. CDR3 coding DNA: TGTGCCAGCTCACCACCGGGACAGGGAGGCACTGAAGCTTTCTTT. Amino acids: CASSPPGQGGTEAFF. This rearrangement joins TRBV18 to TRBJ1-1; 9 bases map to TRBD1. The V segment lost 0 bases and the J segment 4 bases; nucleotides outside the gene matches: 3. Germline lookup yields CDR1 KGHSH and CDR2 LQKENI. The CDR3 has 15 amino acids.

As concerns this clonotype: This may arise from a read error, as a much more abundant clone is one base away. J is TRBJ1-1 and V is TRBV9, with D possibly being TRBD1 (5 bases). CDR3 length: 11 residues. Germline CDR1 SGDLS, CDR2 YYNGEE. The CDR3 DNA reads TGTGACAGAAGGGGTAACACTGAAGCTTTCTTT. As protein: CDRRGNTEAFF.

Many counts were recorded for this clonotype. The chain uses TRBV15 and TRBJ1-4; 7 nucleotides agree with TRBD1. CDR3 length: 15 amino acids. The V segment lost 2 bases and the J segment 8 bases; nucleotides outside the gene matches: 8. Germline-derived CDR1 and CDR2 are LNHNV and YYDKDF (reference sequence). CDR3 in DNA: TGTGCCACCAGCAGAACGGGACAGTTATACGAAAAACTGTTTTTT. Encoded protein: CATSRTGQLYEKLFF.

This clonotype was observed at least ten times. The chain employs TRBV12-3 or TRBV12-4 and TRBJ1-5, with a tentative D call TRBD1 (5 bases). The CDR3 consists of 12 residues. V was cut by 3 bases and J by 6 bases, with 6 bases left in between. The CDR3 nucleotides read TGTGCCAGCAGTTTTAGGGGTCAGCCCCAGCATTTT. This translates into CASSFRGQPQHF.

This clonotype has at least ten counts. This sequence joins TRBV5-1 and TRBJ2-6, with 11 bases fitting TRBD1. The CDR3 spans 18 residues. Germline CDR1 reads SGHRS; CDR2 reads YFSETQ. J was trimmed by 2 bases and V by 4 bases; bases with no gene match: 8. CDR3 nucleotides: TGCGCCAGCAGCCGCGGACAGGGGGCTGTAACTGGGGCCAACGTCCTGACTTTC. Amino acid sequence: CASSRGQGAVTGANVLTF.

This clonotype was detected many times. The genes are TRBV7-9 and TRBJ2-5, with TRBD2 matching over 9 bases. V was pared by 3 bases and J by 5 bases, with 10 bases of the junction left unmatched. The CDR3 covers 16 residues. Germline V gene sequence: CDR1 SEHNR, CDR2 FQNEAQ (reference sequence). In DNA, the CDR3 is TGTGCCAGCAGCTTCGGGGGACTAGCTCTAGGGGAGACCCAGTACTTC. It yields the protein CASSFGGLALGETQYF.

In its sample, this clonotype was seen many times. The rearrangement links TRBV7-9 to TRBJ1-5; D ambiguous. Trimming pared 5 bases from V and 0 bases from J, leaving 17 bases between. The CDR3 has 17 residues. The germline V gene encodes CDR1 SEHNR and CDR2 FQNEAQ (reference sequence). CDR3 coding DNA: TGTGCCAGCAGCCCCGTAGGGCAGAAATATAGCAATCAGCCCCAGCATTTT. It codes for CASSPVGQKYSNQPQHF.